Sequencing of this TCR beta chain was carried out in a study of OX40 agonist ivuxolimab in advanced cancers. Concerning this clone itself: Antigen unknown.

The study's findings and limits: Relatively little clonal expansion, among the lowest observed, appeared in partial responders at 0.1-3.0 mg/kg.

Libraries were prepared by immunoSEQ multiplex PCR; TCRdb keeps only in-frame clonotypes and omits some of them. The repertoire includes approximately 22,000 clones, roughly 84% of them detected once, and about 35% sits in the top ten. Patients were ineligible given autoimmune disease history or systemic immunosuppression. On cycle 4 day 1 and cycle 7 day 1, as well as at baseline, blood was sampled. The CDR3 sequence is 15 residues long. This TCR came from an adult with an advanced solid tumor such as melanoma, head and neck, liver or kidney cancer. V usage is TRBV21-1 and J usage is TRBJ2-3; the D call in the table, TRBD2, was not verified against the DNA. TRBV21-1 is termed a pseudogene. This sample comprised CD4+ or CD8+ T cells sorted from blood, obtained in a trial of the OX40 agonist ivuxolimab. CDR3: CASSKGCPAEDTQYF. The CDR3 DNA reads as TGTGCCAGCAGCAAAGGGTGCCCGGCGGAAGATACGCAGTATTTT.